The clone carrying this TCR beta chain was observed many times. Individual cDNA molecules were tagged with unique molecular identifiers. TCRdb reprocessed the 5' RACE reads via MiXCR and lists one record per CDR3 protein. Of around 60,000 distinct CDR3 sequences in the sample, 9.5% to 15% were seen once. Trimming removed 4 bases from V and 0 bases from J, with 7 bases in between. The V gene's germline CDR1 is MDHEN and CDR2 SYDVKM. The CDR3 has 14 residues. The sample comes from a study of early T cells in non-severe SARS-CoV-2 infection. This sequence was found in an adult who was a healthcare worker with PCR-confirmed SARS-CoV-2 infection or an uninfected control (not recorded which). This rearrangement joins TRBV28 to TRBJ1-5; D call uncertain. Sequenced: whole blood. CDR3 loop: CASSWPVSNQPQHF. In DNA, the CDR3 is TGTGCCAGCAGTTGGCCCGTTAGCAATCAGCCCCAGCATTTT.